The 30 T cell receptor beta chains below all came from one sample that was sequenced in a study of blood T cell repertoires in COVID-19 (dated by TCRdb to between 2020 and 2021). The library was made by the immunoSEQ multiplex PCR assay. TCRdb's version of the immuneACCESS table is confined to in-frame rearrangements and falls short of the full clone set. An unresolved V gene accounts for under half of the shortfall where checked; the remainder is of unknown origin. The sample data list about 180,000 clones, and almost 80% of these were observed just once. The top ten clonotypes cover roughly 17% of the sample. The material sequenced was PBMCs or T cells enriched from blood (not recorded which). All receptors derive from a woman aged 50 to 60 who had recovered from COVID-19.

The chain employs TRBV3-1 (or the pseudogene TRBV3-2) and TRBJ2-7; unclear D gene. V gave up 3 bases and J gave up 5 bases, with 11 bases separating them. This CDR3 spans 13 amino acids. In germline, CDR1 is LGHDT, CDR2 YNNKEL (reference sequence). The CDR3 sequence is CASSHLVLNEQYF. For the CDR3, the DNA is TGTGCCAGCAGCCACCTTGTGCTAAACGAGCAGTACTTC.

The chain couples TRBV21-1 to TRBJ1-4. TRBV21-1 is a pseudogene segment. The CDR3 runs to 14 residues. The chain's CDR3 is CASSKAGLEEKLFF. CDR3 bases: TGTGCCAGCAGCAAAGCGGGTTTGGAGGAAAAACTGTTTTTT.

The J gene is TRBJ2-6, the V gene TRBV3-1 (or the pseudogene TRBV3-2); D not certain. CDR3 size: 15 residues. Deletions cut 6 bases from V and 0 bases from J, with 9 bases between. Germline V gene sequence: CDR1 LGHDT, CDR2 YNNKEL (reference sequence). The CDR3 protein is CASSKLSSGANVLTF. CDR3 nucleotide sequence: TGTGCCAGCAGTAAACTAAGCTCTGGGGCCAACGTCCTGACTTTC.

This clone was found a few times. The chain links TRBV10-1 to TRBJ2-5; weak D call: TRBD2 (6 bases). There are 14 residues in the CDR3. V lost 0 bases and J lost 5, with 10 bases in between. From germline, CDR1 is WNHNN and CDR2 SYGVQD (reference sequence). CDR3 sequence reads: CASSESGLAETQYF. For the CDR3, the DNA is TGCGCCAGCAGTGAGTCGGGGCTAGCGGAGACCCAGTACTTC.

In this sample, this clone turned up once. The gene calls are TRBV30 and TRBJ2-3; 7 positions match TRBD2. The CDR3 is 13 amino acids. Germline lookup yields CDR1 GTSNPN and CDR2 SVGIG (reference sequence). CDR3 nucleotides: TGTGGAGGGAGGGCCATGGGCACAGATACGCAGTATTTT. Translated, it gives CGGRAMGTDTQYF.

This chain uses TRBV18 with TRBJ2-3, with a possible D match to TRBD1 (6 bases). Trimming cost V 3 bases and J 5 bases, with 21 bases left between them. Germline V gives CDR1 KGHSH, CDR2 LQKENI. The CDR3 covers 17 residues. CDR3 region: CASSPMRQAQGRDTQYF. The CDR3 bases are TGTGCCAGCTCACCGATGCGACAGGCGCAGGGGAGAGATACGCAGTATTTT. Filled out from reference TRBV18 and TRBJ2-3, the complete variable domain reads NAGVMQNPRHLVRRRGQEARLRCSPMKGHSHVYWYRQLPEEGLKFMVYLQKENIIDESGMPKERFSAEFPKEGPSILRIQQVVRGDSAAYFCASSPMRQAQGRDTQYFGPGTRLTVL.

Notes on this clone: A much larger clone differs from this one at a single base, so this may be a read error. This CDR3 is also generated by other DNA sequences in the sample. This chain links TRBV7-9 with TRBJ1-4, with TRBD1 matching over 7 bases. CDR3 length equals 14 residues. Germline CDR1 is SEHNR and CDR2 is FQNEAQ (reference sequence). The V gene end was trimmed by 6 bases and the J gene end by 3 bases; junction bases not matched to a gene: 4. Written as DNA, the CDR3 is TGTGCCAGCAGTCCGGGACAGTCTAATGAAAAACTGTTTTTT. This codes for CASSPGQSNEKLFF.

In this sample, this clone turned up a few times. The chain has TRBV10-3 and TRBJ2-2; 8 bases agree with TRBD2. The V and J ends lost 5 bases and 0 bases, in that order; junction bases with no gene match: 11. This CDR3 has 18 amino acids. Germline CDR1 ENHRY, CDR2 SYGVKD. The CDR3 is CAISPGSGRPTNTGELFF. The CDR3 nucleotides read TGTGCCATCAGTCCGGGAAGCGGGAGACCGACGAACACCGGGGAGCTGTTTTTT.

The rearrangement links TRBV28 to TRBJ2-1, with unresolved D. This CDR3 region has 14 residues. Trimming took 3 bases from V and 8 from J, leaving 14 bases between them. Germline V lookup: CDR1 MDHEN, CDR2 SYDVKM. CDR3 nucleotide sequence: TGTGCCAGCAGTTTTCACAGCAGGTCCGATGAGCAGTTCTTC. It encodes CASSFHSRSDEQFF.

V gene TRBV10-3 combines with J gene TRBJ1-5; 7 bases match TRBD1. CDR1 and CDR2 from the germline V gene are ENHRY and SYGVKD. J lost 5 bases, V lost 10 bases, and 8 bases had no gene match. There are 13 residues in the CDR3. Here the CDR3 reads CATTQGQDQPQHF. CDR3 bases: TGTGCCACGACACAGGGGCAGGATCAGCCCCAGCATTTT.

This clone occurred a few times. The chain joins TRBV27 to TRBJ2-2, with 7 bases fitting TRBD2. Germline lookup yields CDR1 MNHEY and CDR2 SMNVEV (reference sequence). This CDR3 comprises 15 residues. Losses at the gene ends were 3 bases for V and 5 bases for J; bases not matched to a gene: 6. The CDR3 region is CASSFQGGVTGELFF. The CDR3 DNA reads as TGTGCCAGCAGTTTTCAGGGAGGGGTAACCGGGGAGCTGTTTTTT.

The chain carries TRBV11-2 and TRBJ2-7; TRBD2 matches 10 bases. The trim removed 0 bases at V and 6 bases at J, leaving 8 bases unmatched. Germline CDR1 SGHAT, CDR2 FQNNGV. CDR3 length: 16 amino acids. The CDR3 sequence: CASSLDRALAGSEQYF. The CDR3 DNA is TGTGCCAGCAGCTTAGATCGGGCACTAGCGGGAAGCGAGCAGTACTTC.

The chain recombines TRBV6-5 with TRBJ1-4; 8 bases agree with TRBD1. Germline V gene lookup returns CDR1 MNHEY and CDR2 SVGAGI. This CDR3 has 14 residues. V shed 6 bases and J 6 bases; nucleotides not matched to a gene: 6. CDR3 protein: CASSQGARHEKLFF. DNA for the CDR3: TGTGCCAGCAGCCAGGGGGCGAGACATGAAAAACTGTTTTTT.

This rearrangement joins TRBV7-9 to TRBJ2-7; TRBD2 matches at 9 bases. The V gene end was trimmed by 3 bases and the J gene end by 2 bases; junction bases not matched to a gene: 8. Germline-derived CDR1 and CDR2 are SEHNR and FQNEAQ (reference sequence). The length of the CDR3 is 16 residues. This CDR3 is CASSFGYGGRAYEQYF. The CDR3 bases are TGTGCCAGCAGCTTTGGATATGGCGGGAGGGCCTACGAGCAGTACTTC.

V is TRBV7-9 and J is TRBJ2-4; the match to TRBD1 covers 7 bases. The CDR3 has 16 amino acids. Germline CDR1 SEHNR, CDR2 FQNEAQ (reference sequence). Unmatched junction bases numbered 10, after V lost 5 bases and J lost 3 bases. The CDR3 spells CASSPPQGVVKNIQYF. In nucleotides, the CDR3 is TGTGCCAGCAGCCCCCCCCAGGGGGTTGTCAAAAACATTCAGTACTTC.

The sample holds one count of this clone. CDR3 loop: CASSPIGRGTGYGYTF. CDR3 DNA sequence: TGTGCCAGCAGTCCGATAGGCAGGGGGACCGGCTATGGCTACACCTTC. This chain joins TRBV28 and TRBJ1-2; 7 bases match TRBD1. Germline lookup yields CDR1 MDHEN and CDR2 SYDVKM. The trim removed 5 bases at V and 4 bases at J, leaving 13 bases unmatched. The CDR3 is 16 amino acids.

The chain is built from TRBV6-5 and TRBJ1-2, with 7 bases aligning to TRBD1. The J segment lost 8 bases and the V segment lost 6 bases, leaving 9 bases of the junction unmatched. CDR1 is MNHEY, CDR2 SVGAGI, per germline. The CDR3 consists of 13 residues. CDR3 coding DNA: TGTGCCAGCAGCGACCGCCAGGGGGTAGGCTACACCTTC. Translated, it gives CASSDRQGVGYTF.

The chain employs TRBV7-9 and TRBJ1-4, with TRBD1 identical over 8 bases. The CDR3 is 16 amino acids. V dropped 2 bases and J dropped 2; count of bases not matched to a gene: 4. Looked up from germline, CDR1 is SEHNR and CDR2 is FQNEAQ (reference sequence). The CDR3 reads CASSLPRGPTNEKLFF. In DNA form, the CDR3 reads TGTGCCAGCAGCTTACCCAGGGGGCCGACTAATGAAAAACTGTTTTTT. Full variable domain (outside the CDR3, taken from reference TRBV7-9 and TRBJ1-4): DTGVSQNPRHKITKRGQNVTFRCDPISEHNRLYWYRQTLGQGPEFLTYFQNEAQLEKSRLLSDRFSAERPKGSFSTLEIQRTEQGDSAMYLCASSLPRGPTNEKLFFGSGTQLSVL.

The genes are TRBV6-1 and TRBJ2-5; tentative D call: TRBD1 (7 bases). Germline CDR1 reads MNHNS; CDR2 reads SASEGT. V lost 2 bases and J 7 bases, leaving 11 bases between the germline ends. The CDR3 contains 13 residues. The CDR3 loop is CASSEQGGGTQYF. For the CDR3, the DNA is TGTGCCAGCAGTGAACAGGGGGGAGGGACCCAGTACTTC.

This clone has a handful of counts. This chain uses TRBV2 with TRBJ1-2; TRBD1 is a possible D gene (6 bases). CDR3 length: 14 amino acids. In germline, CDR1 is SNHLY, CDR2 FYNNEI. V was clipped by 4 bases and J by 7 bases, with 16 bases between them. CDR3 in DNA: TGTGCCAGCAGTGGCCCCGGGGGGGCGGGTGGCTACACCTTC. This codes for CASSGPGGAGGYTF.

The gene calls are TRBV5-6 and TRBJ2-7; tentative D call: TRBD2 (6 bases). The length of the CDR3 is 17 residues. Germline lookup yields CDR1 SGHDT and CDR2 YYEEEE. The ends were cut back, 0 bases at V and 2 bases at J, with 18 bases in the middle. The CDR3 is CASSLERVALFPYEQYF. The DNA for the CDR3 is TGTGCCAGCAGCTTGGAGCGGGTAGCGCTGTTTCCCTACGAGCAGTACTTC.

This clone was observed once. The chain joins TRBV9 to TRBJ2-3, with D perhaps matching TRBD2 (6 bases). CDR1 is SGDLS and CDR2 is YYNGEE in the germline V gene. The CDR3 contains 16 residues. V lost 4 bases and J lost 2, with 17 bases in between. CDR3 DNA: TGTGCCAGCAGCCCCCGACCCGCGGGGCCCACAGATACGCAGTATTTT. Amino acids: CASSPRPAGPTDTQYF.

The rearrangement joins TRBV30 to TRBJ1-5; maybe TRBD1 (5 bases). The CDR3 contains 15 residues. Between the trimmed V and J ends, which lost 1 base and 8 bases, there was a span of 18 bases. Germline CDR1 reads GTSNPN; CDR2 reads SVGIG (reference sequence). DNA of the CDR3: TGTGCCTGGAGTGGGGGACTGGGCCCTGGCGAGCCCCAGCATTTT. Translated, it gives CAWSGGLGPGEPQHF.

This clone appeared a few times. CDR3 residues: CASGSTGGSGYTF. The CDR3 region has the DNA TGTGCCTCTGGATCGACAGGGGGAAGTGGCTACACCTTC. The gene calls are TRBV7-2 and TRBJ1-2, with 9 bases aligning to TRBD1. The CDR3 is made up of 13 amino acids. Germline assignment: CDR1 SGHTA and CDR2 FQGNSA. The junction had 11 bases not matched to a gene; V was cut back by 11 bases and J by 7 bases.

The chain combines TRBV28 with TRBJ1-4; 7 nucleotides match TRBD1. The CDR3 is 13 amino acids. Germline trimming cut 2 bases from V and 8 bases from J; bases unmatched to any gene: 2. The germline V gene has CDR1 MDHEN and CDR2 SYDVKM. This chain's CDR3 is CASSLTGEEKLFF. The CDR3 region has the DNA TGTGCCAGCAGTTTAACAGGGGAAGAAAAACTGTTTTTT.

The V call is TRBV18, the J call TRBJ2-7; 8 nucleotides agree with TRBD1. The V segment lost 6 bases and the J segment 2 bases; nucleotides outside the gene matches: 6. The germline V gene has CDR1 KGHSH and CDR2 LQKENI. The CDR3 spans 14 residues. The CDR3: CASSTGTGPYEQYF. The DNA of the CDR3 is TGTGCCAGCTCCACCGGGACAGGTCCCTACGAGCAGTACTTC. Supplemented by reference TRBV18 and TRBJ2-7, the full variable domain reads NAGVMQNPRHLVRRRGQEARLRCSPMKGHSHVYWYRQLPEEGLKFMVYLQKENIIDESGMPKERFSAEFPKEGPSILRIQQVVRGDSAAYFCASSTGTGPYEQYFGPGTRLTVT.

The chain uses TRBV29-1 and TRBJ1-5; weak D call: TRBD1 (5 bases). Germline CDR1 reads SQVTM; CDR2 reads ANQGSEA. The CDR3 sequence is 14 residues long. V lost 4 bases to trimming and J lost 2 bases, with 12 bases between them. CDR3 in DNA: TGCAGCGTTGGCCAGGGCTCTGGCAATCAGCCCCAGCATTTT. This encodes CSVGQGSGNQPQHF.

The genes are TRBV5-1 and TRBJ2-3; possibly TRBD1 for D (5 bases). CDR3 length equals 14 residues. The germline V and J ends were trimmed by 0 bases and 1 base, with 6 bases remaining between them. CDR1 is SGHRS, CDR2 YFSETQ, per germline. The CDR3 nucleotides read TGCGCCAGCAGCTTGGGACAGCGCACAGATACGCAGTATTTT. Translation: CASSLGQRTDTQYF.

This clone came up once. V and J are TRBV5-5 and TRBJ2-3, with TRBD2 as a possible D gene (5 bases). Germline V gene lookup returns CDR1 SGHKS and CDR2 YYEKEE (reference sequence). Trimming removed 2 bases from V and 2 bases from J, with 15 bases in between. The CDR3 has 16 amino acids. This chain's CDR3 is CASSLGVGGSTDTQYF. CDR3 nucleotides: TGTGCCAGCAGCTTAGGAGTCGGAGGATCCACAGATACGCAGTATTTT.

V is TRBV12-3 or TRBV12-4 and J is TRBJ1-5, with no clear D. V was cut by 6 bases and J by 7 bases, with 10 bases left in between. CDR3 size: 12 residues. The chain's CDR3 is CASRREEQPQHF. The DNA for the CDR3 is TGTGCCAGCAGACGTGAAGAGCAGCCCCAGCATTTT.